This T cell receptor (beta chain) was found in a study of PD-L1 blockade in urothelial cancer. Across the study: Males with bladder-origin urothelial cancer made up about 85% of the roughly 29 patients. Investigators checked blood 3 weeks (second dose) and 6 weeks after treatment start.

Clones were read by immunoSEQ multiplex PCR, and TCRdb kept only the in-frame ones, dropping some. The sample contains some 120,000 clones, about 89% of which appear only once. CDR3 length equals 15 residues. Per the germline V gene, CDR1 is SGDLS and CDR2 is YYNGEE. Trimming left V 3 bases short and J 0 bases short, with 9 bases between. Noted time point: peripheral blood 6 weeks after treatment start. This rearrangement joins TRBV9 to TRBJ2-2, with a weak D call TRBD2 (6 bases). Sequenced here: PBMCs, sampled around atezolizumab (anti-PD-L1) treatment. The clonotype originates from a man in his sixties with urothelial cancer. CDR3 sequence: CASSASSANTGELFF. In nucleotides, the CDR3 is TGTGCCAGCAGCGCCTCTAGCGCGAACACCGGGGAGCTGTTTTTT. Together with reference TRBV9 and TRBJ2-2, the CDR3 gives the full variable domain: DSGVTQTPKHLITATGQRVTLRCSPRSGDLSVYWYQQSLDQGLQFLIQYYNGEERAKGNILERFSAQQFPDLHSELNLSSLELGDSALYFCASSASSANTGELFFGEGSRLTVL.